This T cell receptor (beta chain) was found in a study of CD8 T cells in ankylosing spondylitis. V shed 3 bases and J 2 bases; nucleotides not matched to a gene: 4. This CDR3 spans 16 amino acids. Looked up from germline, CDR1 is MNHEY and CDR2 is SMNVEV (reference sequence). MiXCR, applied by TCRdb to the 5' RACE reads, yields one record per CDR3 protein. The table lists 290,000 or so distinct CDR3 sequences, under 25% of them singletons. The sequence was collected from a female donor with ankylosing spondylitis or in good health (not recorded which). Sequencing was done on a sample of blood, either unsorted or a sorted T cell fraction (not recorded which). This sequence joins TRBV27 and TRBJ1-5; TRBD1 aligns across 10 bases. The CDR3 protein is CASSFSTGGGNQPQHF. Written as DNA, the CDR3 is TGTGCCAGCAGTTTCTCGACAGGGGGCGGCAATCAGCCCCAGCATTTT.